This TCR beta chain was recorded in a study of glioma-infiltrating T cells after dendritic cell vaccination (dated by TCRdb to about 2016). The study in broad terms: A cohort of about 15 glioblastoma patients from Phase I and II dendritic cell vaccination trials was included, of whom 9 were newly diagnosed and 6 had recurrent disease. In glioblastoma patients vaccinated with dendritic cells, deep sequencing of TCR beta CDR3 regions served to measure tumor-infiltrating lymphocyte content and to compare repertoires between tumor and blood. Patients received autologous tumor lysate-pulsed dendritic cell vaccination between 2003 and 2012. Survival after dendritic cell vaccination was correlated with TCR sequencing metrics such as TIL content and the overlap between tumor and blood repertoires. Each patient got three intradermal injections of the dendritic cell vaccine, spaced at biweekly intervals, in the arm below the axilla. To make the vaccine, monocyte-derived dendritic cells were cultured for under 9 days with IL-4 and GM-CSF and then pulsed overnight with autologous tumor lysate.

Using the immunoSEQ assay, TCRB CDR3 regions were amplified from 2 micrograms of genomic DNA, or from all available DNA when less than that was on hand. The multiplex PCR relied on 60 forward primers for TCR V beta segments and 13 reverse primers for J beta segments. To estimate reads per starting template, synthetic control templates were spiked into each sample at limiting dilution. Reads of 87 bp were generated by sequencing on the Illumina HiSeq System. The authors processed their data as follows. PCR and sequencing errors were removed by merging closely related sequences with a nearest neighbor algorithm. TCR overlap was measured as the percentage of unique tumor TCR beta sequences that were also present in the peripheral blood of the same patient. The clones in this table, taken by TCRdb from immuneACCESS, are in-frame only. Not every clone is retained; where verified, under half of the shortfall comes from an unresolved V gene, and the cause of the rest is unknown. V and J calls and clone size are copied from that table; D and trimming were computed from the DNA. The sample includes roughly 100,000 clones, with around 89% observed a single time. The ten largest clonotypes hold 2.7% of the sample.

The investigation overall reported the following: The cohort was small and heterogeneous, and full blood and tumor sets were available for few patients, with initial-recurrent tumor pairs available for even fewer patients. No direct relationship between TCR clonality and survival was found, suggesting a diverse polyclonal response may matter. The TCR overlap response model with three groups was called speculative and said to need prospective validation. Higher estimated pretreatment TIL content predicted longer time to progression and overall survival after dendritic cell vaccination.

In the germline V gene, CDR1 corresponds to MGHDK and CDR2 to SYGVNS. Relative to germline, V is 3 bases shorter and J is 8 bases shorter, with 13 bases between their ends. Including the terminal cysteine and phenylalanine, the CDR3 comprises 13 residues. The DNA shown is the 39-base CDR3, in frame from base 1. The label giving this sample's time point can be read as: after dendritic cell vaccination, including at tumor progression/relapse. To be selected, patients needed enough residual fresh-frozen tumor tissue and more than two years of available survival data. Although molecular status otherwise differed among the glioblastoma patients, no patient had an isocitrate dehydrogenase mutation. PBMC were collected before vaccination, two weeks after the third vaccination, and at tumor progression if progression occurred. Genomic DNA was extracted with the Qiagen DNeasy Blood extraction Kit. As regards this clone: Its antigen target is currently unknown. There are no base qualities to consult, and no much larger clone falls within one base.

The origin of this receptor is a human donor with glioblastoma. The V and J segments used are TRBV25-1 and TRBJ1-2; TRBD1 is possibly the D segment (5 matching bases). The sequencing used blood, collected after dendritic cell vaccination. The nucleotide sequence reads TGTGCCAGCAGTGACCCTAGGCAGGGCGGCTACACCTTC. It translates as CASSDPRQGGYTF.